This TCR beta chain was profiled in a study of cytomegalovirus exposure and HLA in healthy donors (dated by TCRdb to about 2017). In the study overall: In an earlier analysis of some 610 of the donors, 276 Gb of sequence data and 100 million or so unique TCR beta sequences from about 179 million T cells were reported. The study aimed to test whether signatures of past pathogen exposure could be identified by cataloging public T cell receptors. The study profiled the T cell repertoires of hundreds of subjects by immunosequencing and related them to cytomegalovirus serostatus. On average, around 240,000 unique TCR beta nucleotide sequences were sequenced per donor among 398 genotyped donors of the cohort, with roughly 18% of those sequences being non-productive. Donor age, sex, ethnicity and CMV serostatus were collected together with the repertoire data. Besides the first cohort of more than 650 subjects, a separate validation cohort made up of over 95 different subjects was used. High-throughput TCR immunosequencing, statistical association of individual TCRs with disease status, and machine learning were combined to predict cytomegalovirus infection status. Several DR-DQ haplotypes were handled as single units for association and clustering, since linkage in the cohort was strong. A later genetic analysis took genome-wide SNP genotypes for about three fifths of the 666 donors and used that subset as a discovery cohort. In a later analysis, previously published TCR beta repertoires from about 640 donors were re-analyzed and high-resolution HLA genotyping was added so that TCR occurrence patterns could be studied. Approximately 300 gigabases of sequencing data and approximately 92 million unique TCR sequences made up an early release that covered 500 to 700 HLA-typed donors. The genetic ancestry cluster associated with self-reported Caucasian donors included about 81% of the 398 genotyped donors. Every discovery cohort repertoire had been produced on one sequencing platform. HLA typing covered class I and class II loci at four-digit resolution. The later analysis used no new phenotypic data to find candidate immune exposures, relying instead on TCR beta sequences and their occurrence across donors. An earlier analysis of 450 to 750 of the donors used high-throughput TCR beta sequencing to judge whether each TCR beta V gene segment behaved as functional or pseudogenic. Typing coverage varied by locus: roughly 620-640 donors for A, B, C, DRB1 and DQB1; approximately 500 for DQA1; approximately 570 for DPA1; around 490 for DPB1. Broader findings and caveats from the paper: In vitro tests confirmed that a few of the cytomegalovirus-associated TCR beta chains recognize cytomegalovirus antigens. The earlier analysis of 587 of the donors excluded 15 to 20 rarely observed V segments, including chromosome 9 orphons, because counts were too low. According to a later genetic analysis, donors in an Asian-associated ancestry cluster had fewer N-insertions in productive TCRs than the roughly 700-donor mean. A further reported finding was that TCR beta sequences accurately predicted the HLA-A and HLA-B alleles for most subjects in the first cohort. Assigning TCR associations to individual alleles was difficult when HLA alleles, especially DR and DQ, strongly co-occurred. In a later analysis, more than 15,000 TCR beta sequences were associated with specific HLA alleles at a false discovery rate of 0.05. In this cohort, only TCR beta chains were sequenced, and detectable features were limited by the absence of alpha or paired-chain data. The sequencing pipeline was judged likely to have produced a cluster of highly shared sequence variants as a technical artifact. The study gave a list of under 200 TCR beta chains associated with cytomegalovirus. Immune exposure information for the cohort was limited to CMV serostatus. In both the original and validation cohorts, the classifier was reported to diagnose cytomegalovirus status with high specificity and sensitivity. Compared with equally common non-associated chains, HLA-associated TCR beta chains in a later analysis were more clonally expanded and had lower generation probabilities. According to a later analysis, most CMV-associated TCR beta chains appeared to be HLA-restricted, and the HLA associations seemed to be driven largely by CMV exposure. Correlated functional status among segregating V segments might reflect linkage disequilibrium, but an unknown experimental factor could not be ruled out. Several of the top co-occurrence clusters appeared to be linked to parvovirus B19, influenza, CMV and Epstein-Barr virus, according to a later analysis. An association between a missense DCLRE1C variant and V-gene and J-gene trimming of TCR beta chains was found in a later genetic analysis and replicated in an independent cohort. In a later analysis, the rate of TCR association differed among HLA loci, with DRB1 alleles having the most associated TCRs and HLA-C alleles having the fewest. While some public TCRs were present in many individuals, most TCR sequences turned up only very rarely across donors. Roughly uniform sequencing depth across donors was assumed in presence/absence analyses, although this assumption may not hold. Because HLA typing was unavailable for some donors at each locus, only the typed subset was used in association tests. In an earlier analysis of approximately 590 of the donors, most TCR beta V segments appeared in productive rearrangements about 87% or about 30% of the time, broadly matching IMGT annotations. Some IMGT-functional V segments, including TRBV6-2 and TRBV6-3, could not be distinguished by the 87-base-pair reads and were therefore excluded. The authors suggested that the approach could potentially be generalized to other disease states and immunological phenotypes.

The library was prepared using the immunoSEQ multiplex PCR assay. For the multiplex PCR, a mixture combining 60 forward primers for TCR Vbeta segments and 13 reverse primers for TCR Jbeta segments was used. The CDR3 region of rearranged TCR beta genes was amplified from genomic DNA with a multiplex PCR assay. Amplified TCR beta libraries were sequenced as 87-base-pair reads on the Illumina HiSeq System. The source study handled its data this way. In a later analysis, tens of millions of unique TCR beta chains were counted across the roughly 610 repertoires, and some 10 million of these chains were shared by at least two donors. Raw reads were error-corrected and collapsed into unique sequences with a nearest-neighbor algorithm that merged closely related sequences to remove PCR and sequencing errors. V, D and J gene segments were assigned by aligning CDR3 sequences to IMGT reference sequences. For a sequence to be retained, a match of at least six nucleotides to both a V gene segment and a J gene segment was required. Rearrangements were called productive when the CDR3 lacked stop codons and stayed in frame with V and J; all others were non-productive. CDR3 was defined by IMGT convention, running from the second conserved V-encoded cysteine to the conserved J-encoded phenylalanine. In an earlier analysis of approximately 590 of the donors, sequences lacking an unambiguous match to a single V gene segment were excluded. An earlier analysis of some 610 of the donors called V segments functional above 56.7% productive rearrangements and segregating when the between-donor standard deviation exceeded 5%. A statistical classification framework was developed to diagnose cytomegalovirus status using the catalog of TCR beta chain sequences. V and J gene assignment, in a later analysis, came from comparing TCR nucleotide sequences with IMGT/GENE-DB human TR gene sequences. A later analysis assigned CDR3 sequences and most-parsimonious VDJ recombination scenarios with the TCRdist pipeline. In a later analysis, each TCR beta chain was defined by its CDR3 amino acid sequence together with its V-gene family, and reads without a unique V-gene family were excluded. To address suspected cross-contamination and a sequencing artifact, a later analysis removed approximately 590 highly shared, low-generation-probability nucleotide sequences. For each public chain, a later analysis derived a clonal expansion index from normalized ranks of inferred template counts within each repertoire. In a later analysis, generation probabilities were computed with a VDJ recombination model fitted to out-of-frame rearrangements, and the resulting probabilities were checked against IGoR. In a later analysis, hypergeometric tests were used to score TCR-TCR, TCR-HLA and TCR-CMV co-occurrence, with a repertoire-size bias correction applied to TCR pairs. False discovery rates were estimated in a later analysis by permuting HLA or CMV assignments 20 times. A later analysis grouped co-occurring TCRs with DBSCAN, adding TCRdist sequence similarity when clustering within HLA-allele-positive subsets. For co-occurrence clustering, repertoires with fewer than 30,000 or more than 120,000 public chains were excluded, along with about five repertoires with anomalous nucleotide sharing. TCRdb carries this immuneACCESS record with in-frame sequences only. Its versions omit some clonotypes, under half of them owing to an unresolved V gene in the studies checked, with the rest unexplained. Clonal size and the V and J genes are those of that table, whereas D and trimming came from the DNA. Present in this sample are nearly 200,000 clones, more than 75% of which were seen just once. Clones ranked in the top ten supply 6.5% of the sample.

As encoded in the germline V gene (reference sequence), CDR1 is SEHNR while CDR2 is FQNEAQ. Counted from cysteine to phenylalanine, this CDR3 has 13 amino acids. The sequence is cut down to CDR3 DNA, 39 bases in frame from base 1. This clone came up a few times. The antigen it recognizes is unknown. Per-nucleotide qualities are absent, and no much larger clonotype sits a single base away. In total, roughly 670 healthy bone marrow donors made up the cohort. Cohort members were all nominally healthy when sampled, although unrecorded immune exposures were likely present. The donor tested CMV seropositive, placing the donor among the 250 to 300 seropositive members of the cohort. A peripheral blood sample was collected from each donor, and TCR beta sequencing was performed on peripheral blood mononuclear cells. The Qiagen DNeasy Blood Extraction Kit was used to extract genomic DNA from the blood cell samples.

Sequenced material: PBMCs. This receptor was obtained from a woman aged 45-59 years in good health and CMV-seropositive. This sequence uses TRBV7-9 and TRBJ2-3; 9 middle bases align to TRBD2. The CDR3 protein is CSGTSGSTDTQYF. The base sequence is TGTTCCGGAACTAGCGGGAGCACAGATACGCAGTATTTT.